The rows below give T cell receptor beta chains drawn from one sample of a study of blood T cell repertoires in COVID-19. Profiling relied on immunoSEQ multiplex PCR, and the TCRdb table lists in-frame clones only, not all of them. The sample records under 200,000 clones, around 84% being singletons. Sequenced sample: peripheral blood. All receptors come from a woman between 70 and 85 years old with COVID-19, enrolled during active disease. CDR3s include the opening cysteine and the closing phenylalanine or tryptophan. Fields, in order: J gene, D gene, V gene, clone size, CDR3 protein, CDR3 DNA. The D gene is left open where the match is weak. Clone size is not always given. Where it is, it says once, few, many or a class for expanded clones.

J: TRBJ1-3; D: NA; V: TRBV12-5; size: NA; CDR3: CASRSAAGNTIYF; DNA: TGTGCTAGTCGGAGTGCCGCTGGAAACACCATATATTTT
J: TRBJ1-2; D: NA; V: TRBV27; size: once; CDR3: CASRQTGRLGYTF; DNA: TGTGCCAGCAGACAGACAGGTCGACTCGGCTACACCTTC
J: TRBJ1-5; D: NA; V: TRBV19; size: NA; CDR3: CASGGDWRPQHF; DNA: TGTGCCAGTGGGGGGGATTGGCGGCCCCAGCATTTT
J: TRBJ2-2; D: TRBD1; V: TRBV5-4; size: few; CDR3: CASSEITGVYRELFF; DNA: TGTGCCAGCAGCGAGATAACAGGGGTGTATAGGGAGCTGTTTTTT
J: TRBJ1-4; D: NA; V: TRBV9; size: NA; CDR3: CASNRVGLNEKLFF; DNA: TGTGCCAGCAATCGGGTCGGTCTTAATGAAAAACTGTTTTTT
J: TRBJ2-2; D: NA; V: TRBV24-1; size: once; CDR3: CATSDLNRLGANTGELFF; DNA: TGTGCCACCAGTGATTTGAACAGGCTAGGGGCGAACACCGGGGAGCTGTTTTTT
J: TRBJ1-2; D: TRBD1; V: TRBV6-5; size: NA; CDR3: CASSWDRGDYGYTF; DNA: TGTGCCAGCAGTTGGGACAGAGGGGACTATGGCTACACCTTC
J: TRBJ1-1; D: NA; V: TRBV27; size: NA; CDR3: CASGWEGTEAFF; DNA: TGTGCCAGCGGCTGGGAGGGGACTGAAGCTTTCTTT
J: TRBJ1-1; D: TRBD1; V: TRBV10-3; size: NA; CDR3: CAISASPGQDEAFF; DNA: TGTGCCATCAGTGCTTCGCCGGGACAGGATGAAGCTTTCTTT
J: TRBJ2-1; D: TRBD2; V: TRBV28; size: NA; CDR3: CASSLILGGLAGDSYNEQFF; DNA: TGTGCCAGCAGTTTAATTCTGGGGGGACTAGCTGGTGACTCCTACAATGAGCAGTTCTTC
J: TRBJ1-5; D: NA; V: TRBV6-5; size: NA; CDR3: CASITERGQPQHF; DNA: TGTGCCAGCATTACTGAACGAGGGCAGCCCCAGCATTTT
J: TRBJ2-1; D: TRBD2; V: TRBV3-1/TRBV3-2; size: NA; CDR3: CASSQGGGRGYEQFF; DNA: TGTGCCAGCAGCCAAGGGGGCGGGAGGGGCTATGAGCAGTTCTTC
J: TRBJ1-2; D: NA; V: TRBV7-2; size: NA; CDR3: CASSSTASNSYGYTF; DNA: TGTGCCAGCAGTTCTACCGCTTCCAACTCCTATGGCTACACCTTC
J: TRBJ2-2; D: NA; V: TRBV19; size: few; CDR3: CASSRLLSGELFF; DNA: TGTGCCAGTAGTAGACTTCTTTCCGGGGAGCTGTTTTTT
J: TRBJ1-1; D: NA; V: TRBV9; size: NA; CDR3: CASSPRDYTEAFF; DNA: TGTGCCAGCAGCCCGAGAGACTACACTGAAGCTTTCTTT
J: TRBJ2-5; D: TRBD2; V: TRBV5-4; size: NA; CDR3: CASSHRDYHQETQYF; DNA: TGTGCCAGCAGTCACCGGGACTATCACCAAGAGACCCAGTACTTC
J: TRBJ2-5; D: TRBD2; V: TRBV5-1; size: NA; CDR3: CASSSGLAGREETQYF; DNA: TGCGCCAGCAGCTCTGGACTAGCGGGGAGGGAAGAGACCCAGTACTTC
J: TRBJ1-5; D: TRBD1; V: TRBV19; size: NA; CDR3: CASSKGATAQPQHF; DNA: TGTGCCAGTAGTAAGGGGGCCACGGCTCAGCCCCAGCATTTT
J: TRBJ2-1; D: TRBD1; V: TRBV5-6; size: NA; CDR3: CASSLPGQGGHNEQFF; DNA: TGTGCCAGCAGCTTGCCGGGACAGGGGGGGCACAATGAGCAGTTCTTC
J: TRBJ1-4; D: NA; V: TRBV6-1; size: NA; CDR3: CASSEDRRRNEKLFF; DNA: TGTGCCAGCAGTGAGGATCGACGGCGGAATGAAAAACTGTTTTTT
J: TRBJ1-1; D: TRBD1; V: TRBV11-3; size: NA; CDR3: CASSPYRGTNTEAFF; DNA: TGTGCCAGCAGCCCGTACAGGGGGACGAACACTGAAGCTTTCTTT
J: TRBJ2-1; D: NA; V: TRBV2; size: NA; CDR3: CASWSTRSQQFF; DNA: TGTGCCAGCTGGAGCACCCGTAGTCAGCAGTTCTTC
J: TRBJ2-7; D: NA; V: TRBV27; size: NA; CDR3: CASQGGSSNEQYF; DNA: TGTGCCAGCCAGGGAGGTAGTTCGAACGAACAGTACTTC